This is a list of T cell receptor beta chains from one sample in a study of blood T cell repertoires in COVID-19. Clones were sequenced by immunoSEQ multiplex PCR, and TCRdb holds only the in-frame ones, with some missing. Of roughly 150,000 clones detected, around 87% appear once; the ten largest clones hold under 3%. The sequenced sample consisted of peripheral blood. These receptors were collected from a woman of 80 years or more with COVID-19, enrolled during active disease. Both conserved end residues are part of each CDR3. Fields, in order: D gene, J gene, clone size, V gene, CDR3 protein, CDR3 DNA. D genes are given only for firm matches. Where a row states a size, it is once, few, many or the class of an expanded clone; other rows omit it.

D: -; J: TRBJ2-1; size: once; V: TRBV9; CDR3: CASSVGGSMSSYNEQFF; DNA: TGTGCCAGCAGCGTTGGGGGGTCCATGAGCTCCTACAATGAGCAGTTCTTC
D: -; J: TRBJ2-1; size: -; V: TRBV6-5; CDR3: CASSSYGTRSYNEQFF; DNA: TGTGCCAGCAGTTCCTACGGGACACGATCCTACAATGAGCAGTTCTTC
D: -; J: TRBJ1-5; size: -; V: TRBV6-5; CDR3: CASRFAGPNQPQHF; DNA: TGTGCCAGCCGATTCGCGGGTCCCAATCAGCCCCAGCATTTT
D: TRBD1; J: TRBJ1-5; size: -; V: TRBV6-2/TRBV6-3; CDR3: CASSSGQGLFSNQPQHF; DNA: TGTGCCAGCAGTTCGGGACAGGGTCTATTTAGCAATCAGCCCCAGCATTTT
D: -; J: TRBJ1-6; size: once; V: TRBV13; CDR3: CASSAYGTGNSPLHF; DNA: TGTGCCAGCAGCGCGTACGGGACTGGAAATTCACCCCTCCACTTT
D: -; J: TRBJ2-1; size: -; V: TRBV28; CDR3: CASTHPYNEQFF; DNA: TGTGCCAGCACACACCCTTACAATGAGCAGTTCTTC
D: -; J: TRBJ2-3; size: -; V: TRBV9; CDR3: CASSPRLSGSDTQYF; DNA: TGTGCCAGCAGCCCTCGACTTAGCGGATCTGATACGCAGTATTTT
D: TRBD1; J: TRBJ2-3; size: once; V: TRBV9; CDR3: CASSVGTGTDTQYF; DNA: TGTGCCAGCAGCGTAGGGACAGGGACCGATACGCAGTATTTT
D: -; J: TRBJ2-1; size: few; V: TRBV19; CDR3: CASSTTSLEQFF; DNA: TGTGCCAGTAGTACTACTAGCCTGGAGCAGTTCTTC
D: -; J: TRBJ1-5; size: -; V: TRBV6-2/TRBV6-3; CDR3: CASSYDRLRPQHF; DNA: TGTGCCAGCAGTTACGACAGACTTCGGCCCCAGCATTTT
D: TRBD2; J: TRBJ2-1; size: -; V: TRBV5-4; CDR3: CASSFGGVGSSYNEQFF; DNA: TGTGCCAGCAGCTTTGGGGGGGTAGGGAGCTCCTACAATGAGCAGTTCTTC
D: TRBD1; J: TRBJ1-2; size: once; V: TRBV28; CDR3: CASSLTGGSPGYTF; DNA: TGTGCCAGCAGCTTGACAGGGGGATCGCCAGGCTACACCTTC
D: -; J: TRBJ2-7; size: -; V: TRBV4-3; CDR3: CASSQATTRDYEQYF; DNA: TGCGCCAGCAGCCAAGCCACGACCCGGGACTACGAGCAGTACTTC
D: -; J: TRBJ2-5; size: once; V: TRBV28; CDR3: CASKGARKHETQYF; DNA: TGTGCCAGCAAGGGAGCTAGAAAGCATGAGACCCAGTACTTC
D: -; J: TRBJ1-2; size: -; V: TRBV3-1/TRBV3-2; CDR3: CASSQEIPSYGYTF; DNA: TGTGCCAGCAGCCAGGAGATCCCTTCCTATGGCTACACCTTC
D: TRBD1; J: TRBJ1-4; size: -; V: TRBV6-6; CDR3: CASRDRGRSEEKLFF; DNA: TGTGCCAGCCGGGACAGGGGGCGTTCGGAGGAAAAACTGTTTTTT
D: TRBD2; J: TRBJ2-1; size: -; V: TRBV9; CDR3: CASSVDGGGRIYNEQFF; DNA: TGTGCCAGCAGCGTAGATGGCGGGGGGAGGATTTACAATGAGCAGTTCTTC
D: -; J: TRBJ1-3; size: once; V: TRBV5-1; CDR3: CASSGSGAAGNTIYF; DNA: TGCGCCAGCAGCGGATCAGGGGCGGCTGGAAACACCATATATTTT
D: -; J: TRBJ1-4; size: -; V: TRBV5-4; CDR3: CASSLNGGRNNEKLFF; DNA: TGTGCCAGCAGCTTGAATGGGGGCAGGAATAATGAAAAACTGTTTTTT
D: -; J: TRBJ1-5; size: once; V: TRBV19; CDR3: CASRPPGNQPQHF; DNA: TGTGCCAGTAGACCACCAGGCAATCAGCCCCAGCATTTT
D: TRBD1; J: TRBJ1-6; size: -; V: TRBV7-2; CDR3: CASSSGQGGNSPLHF; DNA: TGTGCCAGCAGCTCCGGACAGGGAGGAAATTCACCCCTCCACTTT
D: -; J: TRBJ1-5; size: -; V: TRBV6-2/TRBV6-3; CDR3: CASSYGRGQPQHF; DNA: TGTGCCAGCAGTTACGGGAGAGGACAGCCCCAGCATTTT
D: -; J: TRBJ2-7; size: -; V: TRBV7-2; CDR3: CASSSGLSYEQYF; DNA: TGTGCCAGCAGCTCGGGTCTTTCCTACGAGCAGTACTTC
D: TRBD1; J: TRBJ2-5; size: -; V: TRBV19; CDR3: CASSPLGQLPQETQYF; DNA: TGTGCCAGTAGTCCGCTGGGACAGCTCCCCCAAGAGACCCAGTACTTC
D: TRBD1; J: TRBJ1-5; size: -; V: TRBV5-1; CDR3: CASSLDGQGNQPQHF; DNA: TGCGCCAGCAGCTTGGATGGACAGGGCAATCAGCCCCAGCATTTT
D: -; J: TRBJ1-2; size: -; V: TRBV15; CDR3: CATSRELPAGTNYGYTF; DNA: TGTGCCACCAGCAGGGAACTCCCGGCAGGAACAAACTATGGCTACACCTTC
D: TRBD1; J: TRBJ2-2; size: -; V: TRBV19; CDR3: CASSRDRVTNTGELFF; DNA: TGTGCCAGTAGTAGAGACAGGGTCACGAACACCGGGGAGCTGTTTTTT
D: -; J: TRBJ2-5; size: few; V: TRBV9; CDR3: CASSVASSGVGETQYF; DNA: TGTGCCAGCAGCGTAGCCTCGTCCGGGGTAGGGGAGACCCAGTACTTC
D: -; J: TRBJ2-2; size: -; V: TRBV7-3; CDR3: CASSYETGPGELFF; DNA: TGTGCCAGCAGCTACGAAACAGGTCCCGGGGAGCTGTTTTTT
D: TRBD1; J: TRBJ2-4; size: -; V: TRBV28; CDR3: CASSPPGDRVRYIQYF; DNA: TGTGCCAGCAGTCCCCCAGGGGACAGGGTTAGATACATTCAGTACTTC
D: -; J: TRBJ1-1; size: -; V: TRBV28; CDR3: CASSTPGTLSEAFF; DNA: TGTGCCAGCTCGACTCCTGGGACACTCTCTGAAGCTTTCTTT
D: TRBD1; J: TRBJ1-6; size: once; V: TRBV11-2; CDR3: CASSLDRGISSPLHF; DNA: TGTGCCAGCAGCTTAGACAGGGGGATCTCGTCTCCCCTCCACTTT
D: TRBD2; J: TRBJ2-5; size: few; V: TRBV6-1; CDR3: CASSEEGSGRETQYF; DNA: TGTGCCAGCAGTGAAGAGGGAAGCGGGAGGGAGACCCAGTACTTC
D: TRBD1; J: TRBJ1-3; size: -; V: TRBV28; CDR3: CATLDRAGNTIYF; DNA: TGTGCCACCCTCGACAGGGCTGGAAACACCATATATTTT
D: TRBD2; J: TRBJ2-3; size: -; V: TRBV5-3; CDR3: CARSHIAGGLLLDTQYF; DNA: TGTGCCAGAAGCCACATAGCGGGAGGCCTTCTTCTGGATACGCAGTATTTT
D: TRBD1; J: TRBJ2-7; size: -; V: TRBV7-8; CDR3: CASSSGTVYEQYF; DNA: TGTGCCAGCAGTTCTGGGACAGTCTACGAGCAGTACTTC